The sequence of this T cell receptor (beta chain) was determined in a study of cytomegalovirus exposure and HLA in healthy donors. The donors gave bone marrow, and they were healthy. Germline loops: CDR1 SGHRS, CDR2 YFSETQ. Trimming pared 0 bases from V and 12 bases from J, leaving 16 bases between. This CDR3 region has 14 residues. Note on this clone: Its cognate antigen is unknown.

Vbeta (60) and Jbeta (13) primers were used in the PCR. Libraries were prepared by immunoSEQ multiplex PCR; TCRdb keeps only in-frame clonotypes and omits some of them. The table has roughly 200,000 clones, 77% seen once. Study-level results: As a later analysis showed, a missense DCLRE1C variant was linked to trimming of TCR beta V- and J-genes. One later analysis reportedly identified an Asian-associated ancestry cluster that showed fewer N-insertions than the approximately 710-donor mean. Per a prior analysis, the majority of TCR beta V segments were productive roughly 90% or roughly 30% of the time.

The rearrangement joins TRBV5-1 to TRBJ2-4; TRBD1 might be the D (5 bases). The specimen was PBMCs. This clonotype was obtained from a woman aged 55-75 years in good health and CMV-seropositive. The CDR3 spells CASSLGSTGDSQYF. The CDR3 bases are TGCGCCAGCAGCTTGGGGTCTACCGGAGACAGTCAGTACTTC.